Reported below is one TCR beta chain. This sample is part of a study of OX40 agonist ivuxolimab in advanced cancers. Method: immunoSEQ multiplex PCR; TCRdb's copy keeps in-frame clones and lacks some. The table includes tens of thousands of clones, 84% detected once. People who had autoimmune disease history or systemic immunosuppression were excluded. Baseline, cycle 4 day 1, and cycle 7 day 1 were the blood sampling points. Germline lookup yields CDR1 MNHEY and CDR2 SMNVEV (reference sequence). Germline trimming cut 2 bases from V and 8 bases from J; bases unmatched to any gene: 17. This CDR3 contains 17 residues.

Sequencing used CD4+ or CD8+ T cells sorted from blood, obtained in a trial of the OX40 agonist ivuxolimab. The rearrangement uses TRBV27 and TRBJ1-1; 7 bases align to TRBD1. The source of this sequence is an adult with an advanced solid tumor such as melanoma, head and neck, liver or kidney cancer. The DNA of the CDR3 is TGTGCCAGCAGTTTAAAAGGGGGCGGTCAGGGTTATCGCGAAGCTTTCTTT. Its protein product is CASSLKGGGQGYREAFF.